This TCR beta chain is from a study of response to subunit inactivated influenza vaccine. Via MiXCR, TCRdb re-called the RT-PCR reads, giving one row per CDR3 protein. This sample yields some 540,000 distinct CDR3 sequences, of which approximately 24% are seen a single time; 2.8% belongs to the top ten. These data also formed part of another study, on T cells expressing NK-cell markers. From that second work: UMIs accompanied the 5'RACE template switching by which TCR beta cDNA was made.

The source was CD4+ T cells sorted from PBMCs, collected roughly 13 days after vaccination. This TCR came from a man aged 50 to 59 who received an inactivated influenza vaccine.

The CDR3 DNA reads as TGCAGGCCAAGCGGCCTAGCGGGACTGGAGACCCAGTACTTC. Protein: CRPSGLAGLETQYF. The V gene is TRBV20-1, the J gene TRBJ2-5; 9 bases line up with TRBD2. Germline loops: CDR1 DFQATT, CDR2 SNEGSKA (reference sequence). CDR3 length: 14 residues.